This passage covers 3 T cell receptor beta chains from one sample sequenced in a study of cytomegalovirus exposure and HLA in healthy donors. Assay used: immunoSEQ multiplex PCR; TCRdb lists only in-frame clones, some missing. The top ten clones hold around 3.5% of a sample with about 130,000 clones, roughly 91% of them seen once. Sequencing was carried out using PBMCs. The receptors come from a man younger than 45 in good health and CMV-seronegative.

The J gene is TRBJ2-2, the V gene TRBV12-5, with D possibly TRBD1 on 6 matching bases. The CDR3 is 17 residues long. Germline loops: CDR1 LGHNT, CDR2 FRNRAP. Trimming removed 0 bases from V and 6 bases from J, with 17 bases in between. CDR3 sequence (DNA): TGTGCTAGTGGTTTGGTAGGGTTTGGCAGGGGCGCCGGGGAGCTGTTTTTT. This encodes CASGLVGFGRGAGELFF.

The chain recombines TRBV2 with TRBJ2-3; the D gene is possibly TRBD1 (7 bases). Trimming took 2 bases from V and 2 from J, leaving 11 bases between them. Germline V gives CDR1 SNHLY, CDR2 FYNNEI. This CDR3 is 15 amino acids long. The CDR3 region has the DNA TGTGCCAGCAGTGAACAGGGGGGTTTCACAGATACGCAGTATTTT. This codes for CASSEQGGFTDTQYF.

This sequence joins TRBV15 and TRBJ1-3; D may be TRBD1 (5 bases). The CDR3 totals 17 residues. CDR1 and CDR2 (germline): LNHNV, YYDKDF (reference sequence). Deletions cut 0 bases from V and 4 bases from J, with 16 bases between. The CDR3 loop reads CATSRDPDSPPGNTIYF. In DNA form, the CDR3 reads TGTGCCACCAGCAGAGACCCTGACAGCCCCCCCGGAAACACCATATATTTT.